The rows below give T cell receptor beta chains drawn from one sample of a study of T cells in Graves' hyperthyroidism and ophthalmopathy. TCRdb reprocessed the multiplex PCR reads via MiXCR and lists one record per CDR3 protein. The sample shows some 720,000 distinct CDR3 sequences, less than 20% of them seen only once. Sample: blood. All receptors derive from a man aged 18 to 30 with Graves' hyperthyroidism. Each CDR3 is given with its conserved first and last residue. A D gene is named only where the DNA matches it firmly. Clone size is shown for a subset of rows, as once, few, many or a class of expanded clone.

J gene | clone size | D gene | V gene | CDR3 protein | CDR3 DNA
TRBJ1-1 | few | TRBD1 | TRBV12-3/TRBV12-4 | CASGPTGGLSEAFF | TGTGCCAGCGGGCCTACAGGGGGTCTGAGTGAAGCTTTCTTT
TRBJ2-1 | many | TRBD2 | TRBV7-2 | CASSPLAGVANEQFF | TGTGCCAGCAGCCCACTAGCGGGAGTCGCCAATGAGCAGTTCTTC
TRBJ1-4 | few | - | TRBV3-1 | CASSQDQGATNEKLFF | TGTGCCAGCAGCCAAGATCAGGGTGCAACTAATGAAAAACTGTTTTTT
TRBJ2-2 | - | - | TRBV24-1 | CATSDLHPGDNTGELFF | TGTGCCACCAGTGATTTGCACCCGGGAGATAACACCGGGGAGCTGTTTTTT
TRBJ2-1 | - | - | TRBV4-2 | CASSQVAGDSYNEQFF | TGTGCCAGCAGCCAAGTTGCTGGGGACTCCTACAATGAGCAGTTCTTC
TRBJ1-1 | - | - | TRBV27 | CASSDGTPNEAFF | TGTGCCAGCAGTGACGGGACACCGAATGAAGCTTTCTTT
TRBJ1-1 | many | - | TRBV30 | CAWSKMGAFF | TGTGCCTGGAGTAAGATGGGAGCTTTCTTT
TRBJ1-1 | few | - | TRBV7-9 | CASSLGLGDPEAFF | TGTGCCAGCAGCTTAGGGTTGGGGGACCCTGAAGCTTTCTTT
TRBJ1-2 | - | - | TRBV7-9 | CAYGGRVDYGYTF | TGTGCTTATGGGGGCAGGGTCGACTATGGCTACACCTTC
TRBJ2-1 | many | TRBD2 | TRBV10-3 | CAISGTSGSHNEQFF | TGTGCCATCAGCGGGACTAGCGGGAGCCACAATGAGCAGTTCTTC
TRBJ2-2 | - | - | TRBV2 | CASSARRIPNTGELFF | TGTGCCAGCAGTGCCCGCCGGATACCGAACACCGGGGAGCTGTTTTTT
TRBJ2-7 | many | TRBD1 | TRBV6-1 | CATGQNSYEQYF | TGTGCCACGGGACAGAACTCCTACGAGCAGTACTTC
TRBJ2-1 | few | - | TRBV6-2/TRBV6-3 | CASTLRTAREQFF | TGTGCCAGCACGCTAAGGACGGCCCGAGAGCAGTTCTTC
TRBJ2-5 | many | - | TRBV7-6 | CASSTRPGTGETQYF | TGTGCCAGCAGCACGCGACCCGGGACGGGAGAGACCCAGTACTTC
TRBJ1-4 | few | - | TRBV5-1 | CASSLQAKDEKLFF | TGCGCCAGCAGCCTACAGGCAAAGGATGAAAAACTGTTTTTT
TRBJ2-3 | few | - | TRBV28 | CASSLGWGSHTDTQYF | TGTGCCAGCAGTTTGGGCTGGGGGTCTCACACAGATACGCAGTATTTT
TRBJ2-5 | - | - | TRBV25-1 | CASSESWGSSQETQYF | TGTGCCAGCAGTGAATCGTGGGGGAGCAGCCAAGAGACCCAGTACTTC
TRBJ2-5 | - | - | TRBV12-3/TRBV12-4 | CASSFSETRSETQYF | TGTGCCAGCAGTTTTTCTGAGACTAGAAGCGAGACCCAGTACTTC
TRBJ1-1 | few | - | TRBV27 | CASSPRDVFGTEAFF | TGTGCCAGCAGCCCTCGGGACGTTTTTGGCACTGAAGCTTTCTTT
TRBJ2-7 | many | - | TRBV12-3/TRBV12-4 | CASSLMVTGPYEQYF | TGTGCCAGCAGTTTAATGGTCACAGGGCCCTACGAGCAGTACTTC
TRBJ2-1 | - | - | TRBV4-1 | CASSQEGRRGGEQFF | TGCGCCAGCAGCCAAGAAGGGAGGAGGGGCGGTGAGCAGTTCTTC
TRBJ2-7 | many | - | TRBV20-1 | CSASKADEQYF | TGCAGTGCTAGTAAGGCAGACGAGCAGTACTTC
TRBJ1-6 | many | - | TRBV7-2 | CASSPTQGSLHF | TGTGCCAGCAGCCCAACCCAGGGGTCCCTCCACTTT
TRBJ1-1 | - | - | TRBV7-3 | CASSLIPARATEAFF | TGTGCCAGCAGCTTAATTCCGGCCAGGGCCACTGAAGCTTTCTTT
TRBJ1-1 | many | - | TRBV2 | CASSDDRLEAFF | TGTGCCAGCAGTGATGATCGGCTAGAAGCTTTCTTT
TRBJ2-7 | - | - | TRBV25-1 | CASSEWPAGGSYEQYF | TGTGCCAGCAGTGAATGGCCAGCGGGCGGTTCCTACGAGCAGTACTTC
TRBJ2-5 | many | - | TRBV12-5 | CASGRDRKETQYF | TGTGCTAGTGGACGCGATAGGAAAGAGACCCAGTACTTC
TRBJ2-1 | - | - | TRBV4-3 | CASSQAGGYNEQFF | TGCGCCAGCAGCCAGGCTGGAGGGTACAATGAGCAGTTCTTC
TRBJ2-7 | few | - | TRBV19 | CASSITGNYEQYF | TGTGCCAGTAGTATTACAGGGAACTACGAGCAGTACTTC
TRBJ2-3 | few | - | TRBV7-3 | CASSFGGRDGADTQYF | TGTGCCAGCAGCTTCGGGGGTAGGGATGGGGCAGATACGCAGTATTTT
TRBJ2-5 | - | TRBD2 | TRBV6-1 | CASSYVLAGAETQYF | TGTGCCAGCAGTTATGTACTAGCGGGAGCAGAGACCCAGTACTTC
TRBJ1-5 | few | TRBD1 | TRBV10-3 | CAISSPGGSNQPQHF | TGTGCCATCAGCAGCCCAGGGGGTAGCAATCAGCCCCAGCATTTT
TRBJ2-5 | few | - | TRBV27 | CAGEQETQYF | TGTGCCGGCGAACAAGAGACCCAGTACTTC
TRBJ2-1 | few | TRBD2 | TRBV4-1 | CASSKPGLAGYNEQFF | TGCGCCAGCAGCAAGCCTGGACTAGCGGGTTACAATGAGCAGTTCTTC
TRBJ2-3 | many | TRBD2 | TRBV20-1 | CSASGGVGGDTDTQYF | TGCAGTGCTAGCGGCGGGGTGGGAGGGGACACAGATACGCAGTATTTT
TRBJ2-2 | - | - | TRBV5-1 | CASRGAFRGELFF | TGCGCCAGCAGGGGAGCATTTCGGGGTGAGCTGTTTTTT
TRBJ2-7 | - | - | TRBV6-5 | CASSYSLGTIGEQYF | TGTGCCAGCAGTTACTCCCTTGGGACGATCGGCGAGCAGTACTTC
TRBJ2-6 | - | - | TRBV27 | CASSLFGPQVAGANVLTF | TGTGCCAGCAGTTTATTCGGGCCCCAGGTGGCTGGGGCCAACGTCCTGACTTTC
TRBJ2-7 | - | - | TRBV20-1 | CSATGSSSYEQYF | TGCAGTGCAACCGGGTCCTCGTCCTACGAGCAGTACTTC
TRBJ1-3 | - | TRBD1 | TRBV29-1 | CSAEGDRGSGNTIYF | TGCAGCGCTGAGGGGGACAGGGGCTCTGGAAACACCATATATTTT
TRBJ1-5 | few | - | TRBV29-1 | CSAKGPGQPQHF | TGCAGCGCCAAAGGGCCAGGCCAGCCCCAGCATTTT